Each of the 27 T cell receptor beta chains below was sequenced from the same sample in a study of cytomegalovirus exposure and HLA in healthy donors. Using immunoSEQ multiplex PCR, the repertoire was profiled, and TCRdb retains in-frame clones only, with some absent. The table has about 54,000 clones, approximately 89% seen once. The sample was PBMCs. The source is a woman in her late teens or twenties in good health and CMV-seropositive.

CDR3 nucleotides: TGCGCCAGCAGCTGGCGGACAGCTCAAGAGACCCAGTACTTC. This sequence encodes CASSWRTAQETQYF. The chain couples TRBV5-1 to TRBJ2-5; the D gene is possibly TRBD1 (6 bases). Germline values: CDR1 SGHRS, CDR2 YFSETQ. The V end was cut by 3 bases, the J end by 2 bases, with 11 bases between. CDR3 size: 14 residues.

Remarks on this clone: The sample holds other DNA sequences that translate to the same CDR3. The CDR3 coding sequence is TGCGCCAGCAGCTTGGATCCAGCGGGGGGGACCGGGGAGCTGTTTTTT. This encodes CASSLDPAGGTGELFF. The gene calls are TRBV5-1 and TRBJ2-2; 10 bases line up with TRBD2. The CDR3 loop spans 16 amino acids. CDR1 and CDR2 (germline): SGHRS, YFSETQ. The trim removed 0 bases at V and 5 bases at J, leaving 4 bases unmatched. The whole variable domain, filled in from reference TRBV5-1 and TRBJ2-2, reads KAGVTQTPRYLIKTRGQQVTLSCSPISGHRSVSWYQQTPGQGLQFLFEYFSETQRNKGNFPGRFSGRQFSNSRSEMNVSTLELGDSALYLCASSLDPAGGTGELFFGEGSRLTVL.

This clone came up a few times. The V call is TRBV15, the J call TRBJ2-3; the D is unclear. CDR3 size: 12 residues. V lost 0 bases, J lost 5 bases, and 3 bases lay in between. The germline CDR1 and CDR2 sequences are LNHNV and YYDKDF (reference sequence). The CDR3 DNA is TGTGCCACCAGCAGAGACCAAGATACGCAGTATTTT. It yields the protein CATSRDQDTQYF.

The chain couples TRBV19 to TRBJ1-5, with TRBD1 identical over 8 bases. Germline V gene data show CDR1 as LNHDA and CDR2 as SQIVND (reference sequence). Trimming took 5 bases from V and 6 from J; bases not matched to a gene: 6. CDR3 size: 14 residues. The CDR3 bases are TGTGCCAGTAGTTCCCGGACAGGGATTCAGCCCCAGCATTTT. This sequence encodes CASSSRTGIQPQHF.

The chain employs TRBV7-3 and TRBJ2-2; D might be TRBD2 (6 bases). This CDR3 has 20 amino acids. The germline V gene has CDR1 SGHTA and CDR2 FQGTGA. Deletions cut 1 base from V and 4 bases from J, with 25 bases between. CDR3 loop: CASSLKALHPAGLFTGELFF. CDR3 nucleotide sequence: TGTGCCAGCAGCTTAAAGGCCCTCCACCCCGCGGGACTTTTCACCGGGGAGCTGTTTTTT.

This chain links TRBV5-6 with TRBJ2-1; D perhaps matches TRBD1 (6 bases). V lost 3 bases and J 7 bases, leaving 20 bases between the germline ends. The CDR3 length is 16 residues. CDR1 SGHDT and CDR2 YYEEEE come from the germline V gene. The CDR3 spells CASSSTKTGIGNEQFF. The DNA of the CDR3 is TGTGCCAGCAGCTCAACAAAGACAGGTATTGGGAATGAGCAGTTCTTC.

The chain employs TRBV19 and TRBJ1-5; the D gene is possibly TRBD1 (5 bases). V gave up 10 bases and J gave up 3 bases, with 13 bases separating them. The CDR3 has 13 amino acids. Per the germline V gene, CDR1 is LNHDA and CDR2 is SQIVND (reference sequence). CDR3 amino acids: CATQQAFNQPQHF. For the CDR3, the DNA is TGTGCCACGCAACAGGCGTTCAATCAGCCCCAGCATTTT. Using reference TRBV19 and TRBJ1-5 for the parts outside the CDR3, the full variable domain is DGGITQSPKYLFRKEGQNVTLSCEQNLNHDAMYWYRQDPGQGLRLIYYSQIVNDFQKGDIAEGYSVSREKKESFPLTVTSAQKNPTAFYLCATQQAFNQPQHFGDGTRLSIL.

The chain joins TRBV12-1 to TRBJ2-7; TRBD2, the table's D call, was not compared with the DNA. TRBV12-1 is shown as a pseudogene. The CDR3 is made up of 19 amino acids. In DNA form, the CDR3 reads TGTGCCAGCAGCTTTTCCCCCCTCGTCCGGGGGGCCTTATCATACGAGCAGTACTTC. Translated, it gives CASSFSPLVRGALSYEQYF.

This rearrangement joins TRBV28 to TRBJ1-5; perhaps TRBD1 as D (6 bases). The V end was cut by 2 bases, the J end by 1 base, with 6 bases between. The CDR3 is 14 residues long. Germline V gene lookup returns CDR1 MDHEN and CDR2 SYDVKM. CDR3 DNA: TGTGCCAGCAGTTTAGGGGGCAGCAATCAGCCCCAGCATTTT. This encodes CASSLGGSNQPQHF.

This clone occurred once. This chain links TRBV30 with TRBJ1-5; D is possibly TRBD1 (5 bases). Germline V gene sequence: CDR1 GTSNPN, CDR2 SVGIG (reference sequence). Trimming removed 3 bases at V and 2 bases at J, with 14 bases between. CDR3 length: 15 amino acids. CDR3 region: CAWRDRSGGNQPQHF. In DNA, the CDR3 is TGTGCCTGGAGGGATCGCTCGGGGGGCAATCAGCCCCAGCATTTT.

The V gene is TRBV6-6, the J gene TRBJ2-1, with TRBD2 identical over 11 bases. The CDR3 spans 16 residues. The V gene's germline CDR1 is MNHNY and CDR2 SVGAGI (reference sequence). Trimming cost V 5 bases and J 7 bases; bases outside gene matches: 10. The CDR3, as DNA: TGTGCCAGCAGTCTCCATCGGACTAGCGGGTGGAATGAGCAGTTCTTC. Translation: CASSLHRTSGWNEQFF.

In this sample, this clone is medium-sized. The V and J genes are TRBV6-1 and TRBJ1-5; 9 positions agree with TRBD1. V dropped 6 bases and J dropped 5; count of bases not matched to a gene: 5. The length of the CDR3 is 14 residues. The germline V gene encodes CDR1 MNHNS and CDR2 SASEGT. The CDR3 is CASSSGQGDQPQHF. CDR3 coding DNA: TGTGCCAGCAGCTCGGGACAGGGAGATCAGCCCCAGCATTTT.

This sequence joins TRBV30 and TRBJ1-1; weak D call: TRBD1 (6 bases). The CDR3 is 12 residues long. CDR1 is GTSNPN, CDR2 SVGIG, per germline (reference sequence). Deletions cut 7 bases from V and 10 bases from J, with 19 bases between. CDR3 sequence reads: CAYDRQALRAFF. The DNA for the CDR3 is TGTGCCTACGACCGACAGGCCCTCCGAGCTTTCTTT.

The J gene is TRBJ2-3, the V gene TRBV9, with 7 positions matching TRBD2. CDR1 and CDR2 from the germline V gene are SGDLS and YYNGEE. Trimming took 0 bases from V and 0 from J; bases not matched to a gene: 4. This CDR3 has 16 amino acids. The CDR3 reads CASSVGAGSSTDTQYF. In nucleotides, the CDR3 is TGTGCCAGCAGCGTAGGAGCGGGGTCTAGCACAGATACGCAGTATTTT.

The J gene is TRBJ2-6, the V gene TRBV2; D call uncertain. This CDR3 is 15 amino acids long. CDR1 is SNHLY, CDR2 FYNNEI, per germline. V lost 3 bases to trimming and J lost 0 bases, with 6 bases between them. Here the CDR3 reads CASSETRSGANVLTF. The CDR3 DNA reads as TGTGCCAGCAGTGAGACTCGCTCTGGGGCCAACGTCCTGACTTTC.

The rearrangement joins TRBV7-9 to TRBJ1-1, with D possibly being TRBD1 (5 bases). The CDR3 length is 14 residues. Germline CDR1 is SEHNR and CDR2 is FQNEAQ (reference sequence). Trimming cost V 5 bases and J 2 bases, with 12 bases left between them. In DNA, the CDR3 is TGTGCCAGCAGCCCGGAACAGGCTAACACTGAAGCTTTCTTT. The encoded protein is CASSPEQANTEAFF.

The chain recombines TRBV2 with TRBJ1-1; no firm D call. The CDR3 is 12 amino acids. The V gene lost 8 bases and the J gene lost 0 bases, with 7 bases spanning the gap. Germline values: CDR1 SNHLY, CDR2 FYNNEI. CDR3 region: CASVGMNTEAFF. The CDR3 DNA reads TGTGCCAGCGTCGGGATGAACACTGAAGCTTTCTTT. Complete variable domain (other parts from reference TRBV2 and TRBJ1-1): EPEVTQTPSHQVTQMGQEVILRCVPISNHLYFYWYRQILGQKVEFLVSFYNNEISEKSEIFDDQFSVERPDGSNFTLKIRSTKLEDSAMYFCASVGMNTEAFFGQGTRLTVV.

The CDR3 is CASSLGALNTEAFF. DNA of the CDR3: TGTGCCAGCAGCTTAGGAGCGCTGAACACTGAAGCTTTCTTT. The chain is built from TRBV11-2 and TRBJ1-1; D uncertain. This CDR3 comprises 14 residues. Germline CDR1 SGHAT, CDR2 FQNNGV. Trimming removed 1 base from V and 0 bases from J, with 6 bases in between.

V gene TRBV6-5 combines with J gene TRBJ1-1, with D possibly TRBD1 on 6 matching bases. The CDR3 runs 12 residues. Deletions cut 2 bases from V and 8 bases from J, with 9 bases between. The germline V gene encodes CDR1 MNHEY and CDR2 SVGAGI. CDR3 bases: TGTGCCAGCAGTTACATGGGGACAGAAGCTTTCTTT. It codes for CASSYMGTEAFF.

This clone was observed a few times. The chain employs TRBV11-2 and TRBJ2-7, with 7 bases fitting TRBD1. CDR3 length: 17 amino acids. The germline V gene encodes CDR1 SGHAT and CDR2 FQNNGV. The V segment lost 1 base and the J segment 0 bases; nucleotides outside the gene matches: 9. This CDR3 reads CASSLVPDRISSYEQYF. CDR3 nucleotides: TGTGCCAGCAGCTTAGTCCCGGACAGGATCAGCTCCTACGAGCAGTACTTC.

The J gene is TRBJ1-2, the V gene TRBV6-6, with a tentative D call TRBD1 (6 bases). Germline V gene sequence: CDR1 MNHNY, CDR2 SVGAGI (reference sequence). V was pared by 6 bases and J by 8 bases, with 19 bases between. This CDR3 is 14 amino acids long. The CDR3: CASSQGGGAQGYTF. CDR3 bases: TGTGCCAGCAGCCAAGGAGGGGGGGCGCAGGGCTACACCTTC.

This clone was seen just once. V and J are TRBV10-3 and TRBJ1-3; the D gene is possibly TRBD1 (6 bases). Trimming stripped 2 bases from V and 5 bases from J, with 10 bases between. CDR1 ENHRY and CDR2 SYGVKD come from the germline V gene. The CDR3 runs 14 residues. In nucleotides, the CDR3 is TGTGCCATCAGTGAGGTTGGGGGCCGAAACACCATATATTTT. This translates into CAISEVGGRNTIYF.

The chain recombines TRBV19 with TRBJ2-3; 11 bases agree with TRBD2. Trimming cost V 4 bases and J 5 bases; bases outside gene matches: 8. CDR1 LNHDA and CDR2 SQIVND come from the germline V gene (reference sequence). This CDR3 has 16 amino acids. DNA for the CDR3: TGTGCCAGTAGTAAATATAGCGGGGGGGCGGGAGATACGCAGTATTTT. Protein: CASSKYSGGAGDTQYF.

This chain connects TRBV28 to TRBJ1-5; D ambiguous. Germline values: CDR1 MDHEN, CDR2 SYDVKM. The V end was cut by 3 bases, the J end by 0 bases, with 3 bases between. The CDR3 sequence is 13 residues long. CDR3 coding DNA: TGTGCCAGCAGTTTTAATAGCAATCAGCCCCAGCATTTT. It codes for CASSFNSNQPQHF.

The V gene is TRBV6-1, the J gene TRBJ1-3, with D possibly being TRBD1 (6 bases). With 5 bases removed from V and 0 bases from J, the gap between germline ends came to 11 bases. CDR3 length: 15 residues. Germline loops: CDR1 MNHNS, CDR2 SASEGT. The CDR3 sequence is CASSTGPDSGNTIYF. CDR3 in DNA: TGTGCCAGCAGTACAGGGCCTGACTCTGGAAACACCATATATTTT.

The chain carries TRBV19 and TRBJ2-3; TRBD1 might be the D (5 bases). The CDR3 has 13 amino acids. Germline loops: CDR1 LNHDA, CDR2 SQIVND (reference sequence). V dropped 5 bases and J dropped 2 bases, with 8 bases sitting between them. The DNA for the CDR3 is TGTGCCAGTAGTGGGGCCTTCACAGATACGCAGTATTTT. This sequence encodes CASSGAFTDTQYF.

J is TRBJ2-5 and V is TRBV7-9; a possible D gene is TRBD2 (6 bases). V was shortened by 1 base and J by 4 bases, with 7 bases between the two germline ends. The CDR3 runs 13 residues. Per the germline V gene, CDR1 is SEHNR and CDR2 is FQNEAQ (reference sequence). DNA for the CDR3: TGTGCCAGCAGCTTAGAACTAGCAGAGACCCAGTACTTC. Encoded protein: CASSLELAETQYF.